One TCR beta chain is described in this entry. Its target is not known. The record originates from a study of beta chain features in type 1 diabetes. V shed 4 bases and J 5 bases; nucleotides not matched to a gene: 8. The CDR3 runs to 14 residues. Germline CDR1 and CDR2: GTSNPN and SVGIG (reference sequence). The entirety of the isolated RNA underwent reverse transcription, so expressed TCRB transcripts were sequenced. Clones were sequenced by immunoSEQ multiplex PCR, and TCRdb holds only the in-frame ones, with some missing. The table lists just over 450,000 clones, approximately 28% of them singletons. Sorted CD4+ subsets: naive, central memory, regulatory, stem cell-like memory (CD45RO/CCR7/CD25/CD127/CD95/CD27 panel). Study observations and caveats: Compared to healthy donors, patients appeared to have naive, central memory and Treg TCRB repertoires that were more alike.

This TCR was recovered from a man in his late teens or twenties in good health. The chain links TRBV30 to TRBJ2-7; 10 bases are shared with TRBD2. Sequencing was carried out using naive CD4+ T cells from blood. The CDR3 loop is CAWTKREGYDEQYF. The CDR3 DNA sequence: TGTGCCTGGACGAAGCGGGAGGGTTACGACGAGCAGTACTTC.